This entry lists 17 T cell receptor beta chains sequenced from one sample in a study of PD-L1 blockade in urothelial cancer. Clones were sequenced by immunoSEQ multiplex PCR, and TCRdb holds only the in-frame ones, with some missing. Of under 40,000 clones in the sample, roughly 82% are singletons; the top ten hold less than 40%. The sample consisted of PBMCs, taken around atezolizumab (anti-PD-L1) treatment. The receptors come from a man in his sixties with urothelial cancer.

The chain links TRBV4-2 to TRBJ2-7, with 12 bases that match TRBD2. CDR3 length equals 15 residues. V lost 1 base and J lost 6; bases outside the gene matches: 4. Germline loops: CDR1 LGHNA, CDR2 YNFKEQ. In nucleotides, the CDR3 is TGTGCCAGCAGCCAAGTAACTAGCGGGAGGAGCGAGCAGTACTTC. This sequence encodes CASSQVTSGRSEQYF.

The CDR3 sequence is CASSLDPGRGPNYGYTF. The CDR3 DNA is TGTGCCAGCAGCTTAGATCCGGGCAGGGGGCCAAACTATGGCTACACCTTC. The chain joins TRBV7-9 to TRBJ1-2, with 8 bases aligning to TRBD1. The V and J ends lost 1 base and 2 bases, in that order; junction bases with no gene match: 9. In germline, CDR1 is SEHNR, CDR2 FQNEAQ (reference sequence). The CDR3 spans 17 residues.

This chain links TRBV5-6 with TRBJ1-1; 7 nucleotides agree with TRBD1. The V gene's germline CDR1 is SGHDT and CDR2 YYEEEE. The CDR3 consists of 14 residues. Germline trimming cut 5 bases from V and 0 bases from J; bases unmatched to any gene: 4. The CDR3 bases are TGTGCCAGCAGACCAGGGGGGTTGAACACTGAAGCTTTCTTT. This codes for CASRPGGLNTEAFF.

This clone was seen only once. The chain is built from TRBV5-6 and TRBJ2-1, with TRBD2 identical over 12 bases. Looked up from germline, CDR1 is SGHDT and CDR2 is YYEEEE. The CDR3 contains 16 residues. J lost 9 bases, V lost 0 bases, and 7 bases had no gene match. The CDR3 nucleotides are TGTGCCAGCAGCTTGGTGGCTAGCGGGAGGGGGGGTGAGCAGTTCTTC. It specifies CASSLVASGRGGEQFF.

The chain joins TRBV30 to TRBJ1-5, with D unresolved. The germline gives CDR1 GTSNPN, CDR2 SVGIG (reference sequence). The CDR3 is 14 residues long. Trimming removed 0 bases at V and 2 bases at J, with 8 bases between. CDR3 loop: CAWSVVRGNQPQHF. DNA for the CDR3: TGTGCCTGGAGTGTAGTCCGGGGCAATCAGCCCCAGCATTTT.

This chain uses TRBV7-3 with TRBJ2-1; 8 nucleotides agree with TRBD2. The CDR3 runs to 15 residues. The germline gives CDR1 SGHTA, CDR2 FQGTGA. V dropped 5 bases and J dropped 8; count of bases not matched to a gene: 11. CDR3 region: CASSPRRGGTDEQFF. CDR3 in DNA: TGTGCCAGCAGCCCACGACGGGGGGGGACCGATGAGCAGTTCTTC.

The rearrangement uses TRBV7-9 and TRBJ1-2; TRBD1 might be the D (5 bases). The germline CDR1 and CDR2 sequences are SEHNR and FQNEAQ (reference sequence). Trimming took off 2 bases at V and 8 bases at J, with 12 bases between the two ends. This CDR3 is 13 amino acids long. CDR3 residues: CASSLHTGGGYTF. Written as DNA, the CDR3 is TGTGCCAGCAGCTTACACACAGGCGGCGGCTACACCTTC. Combining the CDR3 with reference TRBV7-9 and TRBJ1-2 gives the whole variable domain DTGVSQNPRHKITKRGQNVTFRCDPISEHNRLYWYRQTLGQGPEFLTYFQNEAQLEKSRLLSDRFSAERPKGSFSTLEIQRTEQGDSAMYLCASSLHTGGGYTFGSGTRLTVV.

The V gene is TRBV5-4, the J gene TRBJ2-7; 11 positions agree with TRBD1. V trimming: 3 bases; J trimming: 2 bases; junction bases outside the gene matches: 4. The CDR3 contains 15 residues. Per the germline V gene, CDR1 is SGHNT and CDR2 is YYREEE (reference sequence). The CDR3 protein is CASSSPGQGAYEQYF. CDR3 in DNA: TGTGCCAGCAGCTCCCCGGGACAGGGGGCCTACGAGCAGTACTTC.

This clone was seen only once. The rearrangement joins TRBV6-1 to TRBJ1-5, with unresolved D. In germline, CDR1 is MNHNS, CDR2 SASEGT. V gave up 0 bases and J gave up 0 bases, with 15 bases separating them. The CDR3 spans 18 residues. The CDR3 region is CASSEALLSLVSNQPQHF. The CDR3 DNA is TGTGCCAGCAGTGAAGCCCTTCTATCCCTAGTTAGCAATCAGCCCCAGCATTTT.

The rearrangement uses TRBV5-1 and TRBJ1-2, with D perhaps TRBD1 (5 bases). Germline V CDR1 and CDR2: SGHRS, YFSETQ. Trimming removed 4 bases at V and 7 bases at J, with 17 bases between. This CDR3 region has 14 residues. The CDR3 loop reads CASSPLRGVGGYTF. The CDR3 DNA reads as TGCGCCAGCAGCCCGCTCCGGGGGGTTGGTGGCTACACCTTC.

The chain carries TRBV6-5 and TRBJ2-7; 8 nucleotides match TRBD1. The CDR3 spans 14 residues. V shed 5 bases and J 2 bases; nucleotides not matched to a gene: 5. The V gene's germline CDR1 is MNHEY and CDR2 SVGAGI. This CDR3 is CASSPGQVPYEQYF. For the CDR3, the DNA is TGTGCCAGCAGTCCGGGACAGGTCCCCTACGAGCAGTACTTC.

V and J are TRBV7-2 and TRBJ2-3, with 10 bases lining up with TRBD1. The CDR3 totals 16 residues. Germline V gene lookup returns CDR1 SGHTA and CDR2 FQGNSA. V lost 5 bases to trimming and J lost 4 bases; unmatched junction nucleotides: 9. CDR3 DNA sequence: TGTGCCAGCAGCACCCGGACAGGGGGTGCCGCAGATACGCAGTATTTT. Encoded protein: CASSTRTGGAADTQYF.

The chain is built from TRBV7-3 and TRBJ1-2; TRBD1 matches at 9 bases. Germline V gives CDR1 SGHTA, CDR2 FQGTGA. After removal of 4 bases from V and 8 bases from J, the junction contained 5 bases not matched to a gene. The CDR3 has 13 residues. This CDR3 is CASSSMGTGGYTF. The DNA for the CDR3 is TGTGCCAGCAGCTCAATGGGGACAGGGGGCTACACCTTC.

The chain employs TRBV30 and TRBJ1-3; D ambiguous. Germline CDR1 and CDR2: GTSNPN and SVGIG (reference sequence). The CDR3 contains 14 residues. Trimming left V 2 bases short and J 0 bases short, with 8 bases between. The CDR3 DNA sequence: TGTGCCTGGAGTAGAGCGAGCTCTGGAAACACCATATATTTT. Its protein is CAWSRASSGNTIYF.

The chain combines TRBV14 with TRBJ2-7, with 10 nucleotides matching TRBD2. Germline CDR1 and CDR2: SGHDN and FVKESK. J lost 9 bases, V lost 0 bases, and 5 bases had no gene match. The CDR3 extends over 14 amino acids. The CDR3: CASSQDLGLAVQYF. CDR3 sequence (DNA): TGTGCCAGCAGCCAAGATCTTGGACTAGCGGTGCAGTACTTC.

This rearrangement joins TRBV30 to TRBJ1-5; possibly TRBD1 for D (6 bases). Germline assignment: CDR1 GTSNPN and CDR2 SVGIG (reference sequence). The length of the CDR3 is 13 residues. The V end was cut by 4 bases, the J end by 4 bases, with 11 bases between. The DNA for the CDR3 is TGTGCCTGGACGACAGGTCTAAATCAGCCCCAGCATTTT. The encoded protein is CAWTTGLNQPQHF.

The chain joins TRBV30 to TRBJ2-7; 14 nucleotides align to TRBD2. This CDR3 has 22 residues. Germline trimming cut 1 base from V and 3 bases from J; bases unmatched to any gene: 23. Germline CDR1 reads GTSNPN; CDR2 reads SVGIG (reference sequence). CDR3 sequence: CAWSAQGAKTSGGAPRNYEQYF. The CDR3 DNA reads as TGTGCCTGGAGTGCTCAGGGGGCCAAGACTAGCGGGGGGGCGCCGAGAAACTACGAGCAGTACTTC.